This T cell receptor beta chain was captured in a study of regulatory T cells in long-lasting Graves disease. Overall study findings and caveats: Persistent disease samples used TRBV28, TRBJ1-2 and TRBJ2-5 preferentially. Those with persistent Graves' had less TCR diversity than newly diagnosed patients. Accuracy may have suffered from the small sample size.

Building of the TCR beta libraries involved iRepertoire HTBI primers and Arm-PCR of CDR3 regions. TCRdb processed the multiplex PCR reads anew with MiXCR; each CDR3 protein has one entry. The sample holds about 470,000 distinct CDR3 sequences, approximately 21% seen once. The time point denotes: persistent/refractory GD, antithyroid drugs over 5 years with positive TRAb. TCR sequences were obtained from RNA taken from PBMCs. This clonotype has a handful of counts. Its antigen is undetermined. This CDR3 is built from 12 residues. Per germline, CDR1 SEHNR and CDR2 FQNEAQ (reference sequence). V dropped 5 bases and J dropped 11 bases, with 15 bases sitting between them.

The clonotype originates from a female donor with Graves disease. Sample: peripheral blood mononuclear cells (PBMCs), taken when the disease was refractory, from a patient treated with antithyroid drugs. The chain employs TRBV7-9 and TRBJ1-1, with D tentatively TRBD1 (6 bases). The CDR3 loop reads CASSPTGKRAFF. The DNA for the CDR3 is TGTGCCAGCAGCCCAACAGGGAAGCGGGCTTTCTTT.